Listed below are T cell receptor beta chains from one sample, sequenced in a study of blood T cell repertoires in COVID-19. Data came from immunoSEQ multiplex PCR; TCRdb stores just in-frame clones and leaves some out. The table includes about 250,000 clones, just under 85% detected once. Source material: peripheral blood. The receptors originated from an elderly man with acute or convalescent COVID-19. Each CDR3 is given with its conserved first and last residue. The D gene is left open where the match is weak. A row's size may be missing; if present it is once, few, many or a size class.

size: -
V: TRBV4-1
length: 11
D: -
J: TRBJ1-4
DNA: TGCGCCAGCAGGGCCGTTACAAAACTGTTTTTT
CDR3: CASRAVTKLFF

size: -
V: TRBV9
length: 15
D: TRBD1
J: TRBJ1-1
DNA: TGTGCCAGCAGCCAAGGACAGGGGGCGAACACTGAAGCTTTCTTT
CDR3: CASSQGQGANTEAFF

size: -
V: TRBV5-4
length: 16
D: TRBD2
J: TRBJ2-5
DNA: TGTGCCAGCAGCGAAGGACTAGCGGGAGGGCCGGAGACCCAGTACTTC
CDR3: CASSEGLAGGPETQYF

size: -
V: TRBV11-2
length: 14
D: -
J: TRBJ2-3
DNA: TGTGCCAGCGGCCTCTGGGTGAGGACAGATACGCAGTATTTT
CDR3: CASGLWVRTDTQYF

size: -
V: TRBV5-1
length: 15
D: TRBD1
J: TRBJ1-5
DNA: TGCGCCAGCAGCAAGACAGGGGGAAAGGATCAGCCCCAGCATTTT
CDR3: CASSKTGGKDQPQHF

size: -
V: TRBV6-5
length: 14
D: -
J: TRBJ1-1
DNA: TGTGCCAGCAGTTATCAGGGGAGAGATGTTGAAGCTTTCTTT
CDR3: CASSYQGRDVEAFF

size: -
V: TRBV2
length: 19
D: -
J: TRBJ2-1
DNA: TGTGCCAGCGATCGGGGCCATAGGGACTTCCCGCCTTACTACAATGAGCAGTTCTTC
CDR3: CASDRGHRDFPPYYNEQFF

size: -
V: TRBV12-3/TRBV12-4
length: 12
D: TRBD1
J: TRBJ1-1
DNA: TGTGCCAGCAGTTTCGACAGGGCTGAAGCTTTCTTT
CDR3: CASSFDRAEAFF

size: -
V: TRBV24-1
length: 17
D: TRBD1
J: TRBJ1-6
DNA: TGTGCCACCAGTGAGTTCAGGGGGAGCTCCTATAATTCACCCCTCCACTTT
CDR3: CATSEFRGSSYNSPLHF

size: -
V: TRBV5-1
length: 15
D: TRBD2
J: TRBJ2-7
DNA: TGCGCCAGCAGCTTAGGCGGGGGAAGGTCGAGGGAGCAGTACTTC
CDR3: CASSLGGGRSREQYF

size: -
V: TRBV5-4
length: 17
D: TRBD1
J: TRBJ1-4
DNA: TGTGCCAGCAGCCGTGCGCAGGGGGCGCCGGCTAATGAAAAACTGTTTTTT
CDR3: CASSRAQGAPANEKLFF

size: -
V: TRBV4-1
length: 15
D: TRBD1
J: TRBJ2-7
DNA: TGCGCCAGCAGCCAAGGCGGGACAGGGGACCCCGAGCAGTACTTC
CDR3: CASSQGGTGDPEQYF

size: -
V: TRBV5-1
length: 15
D: -
J: TRBJ2-7
DNA: TGCGCCAGCAGCTTAACACCAGGGGGGTGGTACGAGCAGTACTTC
CDR3: CASSLTPGGWYEQYF

size: -
V: TRBV18
length: 19
D: TRBD1
J: TRBJ1-1
DNA: TGTGCCAGCTCACCACCCCCGTCGGGACAGGGGGCGGTGTGGACTGAAGCTTTCTTT
CDR3: CASSPPPSGQGAVWTEAFF

size: -
V: TRBV28
length: 15
D: TRBD1
J: TRBJ1-6
DNA: TGTGCCAGCAGTTTATCGACAGGGACGGTCTCACCCCTCCACTTT
CDR3: CASSLSTGTVSPLHF

size: -
V: TRBV2
length: 14
D: TRBD1
J: TRBJ1-6
DNA: TGTGCCAGCAGCGCTAGGACAGGGGGTGAACCCCTCCACTTT
CDR3: CASSARTGGEPLHF

size: -
V: TRBV5-1
length: 15
D: -
J: TRBJ2-3
DNA: TGCGCCAGCAGCTTGCGGGATGGCCTTCGGGATACGCAGTATTTT
CDR3: CASSLRDGLRDTQYF

size: once
V: TRBV4-1
length: 16
D: -
J: TRBJ1-1
DNA: TGCGCCAGCAGCCAAGGCCTAGTAAGAGGGAGGACTGAAGCTTTCTTT
CDR3: CASSQGLVRGRTEAFF

size: -
V: TRBV5-6
length: 14
D: TRBD1
J: TRBJ1-1
DNA: TGTGCCAGCAGCCCCCCGGGACAGTTCACTGAAGCTTTCTTT
CDR3: CASSPPGQFTEAFF

size: -
V: TRBV11-3
length: 15
D: TRBD2
J: TRBJ2-1
DNA: TGTGCCAGCAGCTTTACTAGCGGGAGGGCCAATGAGCAGTTCTTC
CDR3: CASSFTSGRANEQFF

size: -
V: TRBV19
length: 19
D: TRBD2
J: TRBJ2-3
DNA: TGTGCCAGTAGTACAAGGCTAGCGGGGTTTCTTAGGAGCACAGATACGCAGTATTTT
CDR3: CASSTRLAGFLRSTDTQYF

size: -
V: TRBV4-2
length: 17
D: -
J: TRBJ2-7
DNA: TGTGCCAGCAGCCAAGAAGACAGCCGCTCTTTCTTAAGGGAGCAGTACTTC
CDR3: CASSQEDSRSFLREQYF

size: -
V: TRBV24-1
length: 16
D: TRBD2
J: TRBJ2-1
DNA: TGTGCCACCAGTGATAGACTAGCGGGGGCCCTACAAAAGCAGTTCTTC
CDR3: CATSDRLAGALQKQFF

size: -
V: TRBV5-6
length: 14
D: -
J: TRBJ2-2
DNA: TGTGCCAGCAGCTTGATGACTCCCACCGGGGAGCTGTTTTTT
CDR3: CASSLMTPTGELFF

size: -
V: TRBV7-6
length: 16
D: -
J: TRBJ2-1
DNA: TGTGCCAGCAGCTTAGCATTGGAAGCGTCCTACAATGAGCAGTTCTTC
CDR3: CASSLALEASYNEQFF

size: -
V: TRBV21-1
length: 14
D: -
J: TRBJ2-1
DNA: TGTGCCAGCTTTAGCCTAGCGGGGTACAATGAGCAGTTCTTC
CDR3: CASFSLAGYNEQFF

size: -
V: TRBV5-1
length: 13
D: TRBD1
J: TRBJ2-7
DNA: TGCGCCAGCAGCGCGGGACAGGGGGACGAGCAGTACTTC
CDR3: CASSAGQGDEQYF

size: -
V: TRBV5-1
length: 17
D: TRBD1
J: TRBJ1-6
DNA: TGCGCCAGCAGCTTGGCCGTGGGGGGACAGGGCTACTCACCCCTCCACTTT
CDR3: CASSLAVGGQGYSPLHF

size: -
V: TRBV2
length: 20
D: TRBD1
J: TRBJ1-4
DNA: TGTGCCAGCCCGAAACCTCAAGGGGACAGGGGGCGCCGAGTGGGTGAAAAACTGTTTTTT
CDR3: CASPKPQGDRGRRVGEKLFF

size: -
V: TRBV5-1
length: 15
D: -
J: TRBJ2-7
DNA: TGCGCCAGCAGCTGGACGGGGGTACATTCTTACGAGCAGTACTTC
CDR3: CASSWTGVHSYEQYF

size: once
V: TRBV18
length: 17
D: -
J: TRBJ2-3
DNA: TGTGCCAGCTCTCCCGACGAGGGGGGGCGAAGCACAGATACGCAGTATTTT
CDR3: CASSPDEGGRSTDTQYF

size: -
V: TRBV7-2
length: 15
D: -
J: TRBJ2-2
DNA: TGTGCCAGCAGCTTACAGGGCCCTAACACCGGGGAGCTGTTTTTT
CDR3: CASSLQGPNTGELFF

size: -
V: TRBV18
length: 15
D: TRBD1
J: TRBJ1-2
DNA: TGTGCCAGCTCACCACGACAGGGGAATTCGGATGGCTACACCTTC
CDR3: CASSPRQGNSDGYTF

size: -
V: TRBV6-4
length: 17
D: -
J: TRBJ1-2
DNA: TGTGCCAGCAGTGACTCGAGCCTGCACAGGCTCTCGTATGGCTACACCTTC
CDR3: CASSDSSLHRLSYGYTF

size: -
V: TRBV19
length: 15
D: TRBD1
J: TRBJ1-5
DNA: TGTGCCAGTAGTATCGCCGGGACAGGGGACCAGCCCCAGCATTTT
CDR3: CASSIAGTGDQPQHF

size: -
V: TRBV5-1
length: 16
D: -
J: TRBJ1-6
DNA: TGCGCCAGCAGCCCTGGGACTCAGGGCGTCGGTTCACCCCTCCACTTT
CDR3: CASSPGTQGVGSPLHF

size: once
V: TRBV11-3
length: 16
D: TRBD1
J: TRBJ2-7
DNA: TGTGCCAGCAGCTTAGAACACAGGGGAAACTCCTACGAGCAGTACTTC
CDR3: CASSLEHRGNSYEQYF

size: -
V: TRBV30
length: 12
D: -
J: TRBJ2-1
DNA: TGTGCCTGGAGTGTACGGGTATATGAGCAGTTCTTC
CDR3: CAWSVRVYEQFF

size: -
V: TRBV3-1/TRBV3-2
length: 16
D: -
J: TRBJ2-1
DNA: TGTGCCAGCAGCCGCCCCCTAACTAGCTTCCGCAATGAGCAGTTCTTC
CDR3: CASSRPLTSFRNEQFF

size: -
V: TRBV6-5
length: 14
D: TRBD1
J: TRBJ1-6
DNA: TGTGCCAGCAGCTCCGGGACAGGGAATTCACCCCTCCACTTT
CDR3: CASSSGTGNSPLHF

size: -
V: TRBV4-2
length: 16
D: TRBD1
J: TRBJ1-4
DNA: TGTGCCAGCAGCCAAGGGACAGGGGGAACTAATGAAAAACTGTTTTTT
CDR3: CASSQGTGGTNEKLFF

size: -
V: TRBV7-2
length: 16
D: TRBD1
J: TRBJ1-2
DNA: TGTGCCAGCAGTCTCTTAGACAGGGGGCCCGGCTATGGCTACACCTTC
CDR3: CASSLLDRGPGYGYTF

size: -
V: TRBV3-1/TRBV3-2
length: 13
D: -
J: TRBJ2-1
DNA: TGTGCCAGCAGCCGGTCGGTATTAGATGAGCAGTTCTTC
CDR3: CASSRSVLDEQFF

size: -
V: TRBV7-8
length: 13
D: -
J: TRBJ2-7
DNA: TGTGCCAGCAGCTCCCTGTTTAAGGGGGAGCAGTACTTC
CDR3: CASSSLFKGEQYF

size: -
V: TRBV5-1
length: 16
D: TRBD2
J: TRBJ2-5
DNA: TGCGCCAGCAGCTTGGCGGGACTAGCGGTCAAAGAGACCCAGTACTTC
CDR3: CASSLAGLAVKETQYF

size: -
V: TRBV30
length: 15
D: -
J: TRBJ2-3
DNA: TGTGCCTGGAGTGTACTAGGTTCTAGCACAGATACGCAGTATTTT
CDR3: CAWSVLGSSTDTQYF

size: -
V: TRBV7-9
length: 12
D: TRBD1
J: TRBJ1-1
DNA: TGTGCCAGCCAGACAGGGAGCTCTGAAGCTTTCTTT
CDR3: CASQTGSSEAFF

size: few
V: TRBV7-2
length: 13
D: -
J: TRBJ1-2
DNA: TGTGCCAGCAGCTCTGGTCACCCGAGGGGCTACACCTTC
CDR3: CASSSGHPRGYTF

size: once
V: TRBV27
length: 14
D: -
J: TRBJ1-5
DNA: TGTGCCAGCGGGAGGACTCCTGGCAATCAGCCCCAGCATTTT
CDR3: CASGRTPGNQPQHF

size: few
V: TRBV9
length: 16
D: -
J: TRBJ1-5
DNA: TGTGCCAGCAGCGCCCGAGTCGAAGGGGTCAATCAGCCCCAGCATTTT
CDR3: CASSARVEGVNQPQHF

size: -
V: TRBV6-6
length: 15
D: TRBD2
J: TRBJ2-2
DNA: TGTGCCAGCAGTCCCGGGAGGGCCAAGATGCGGGAGCTGTTTTTT
CDR3: CASSPGRAKMRELFF

size: -
V: TRBV5-1
length: 15
D: -
J: TRBJ1-3
DNA: TGCGCCAGCAGCTTGGCCGGGGGGACTGGAAACACCATATATTTT
CDR3: CASSLAGGTGNTIYF

size: few
V: TRBV6-5
length: 13
D: -
J: TRBJ1-2
DNA: TGTGCCAGCAGGGAGACGGATTTCTATGGCTACACCTTC
CDR3: CASRETDFYGYTF

size: -
V: TRBV27
length: 15
D: TRBD1
J: TRBJ1-4
DNA: TGTGCCAGCAGTTTAGATGACAGGGGATTTGAAAAACTGTTTTTT
CDR3: CASSLDDRGFEKLFF